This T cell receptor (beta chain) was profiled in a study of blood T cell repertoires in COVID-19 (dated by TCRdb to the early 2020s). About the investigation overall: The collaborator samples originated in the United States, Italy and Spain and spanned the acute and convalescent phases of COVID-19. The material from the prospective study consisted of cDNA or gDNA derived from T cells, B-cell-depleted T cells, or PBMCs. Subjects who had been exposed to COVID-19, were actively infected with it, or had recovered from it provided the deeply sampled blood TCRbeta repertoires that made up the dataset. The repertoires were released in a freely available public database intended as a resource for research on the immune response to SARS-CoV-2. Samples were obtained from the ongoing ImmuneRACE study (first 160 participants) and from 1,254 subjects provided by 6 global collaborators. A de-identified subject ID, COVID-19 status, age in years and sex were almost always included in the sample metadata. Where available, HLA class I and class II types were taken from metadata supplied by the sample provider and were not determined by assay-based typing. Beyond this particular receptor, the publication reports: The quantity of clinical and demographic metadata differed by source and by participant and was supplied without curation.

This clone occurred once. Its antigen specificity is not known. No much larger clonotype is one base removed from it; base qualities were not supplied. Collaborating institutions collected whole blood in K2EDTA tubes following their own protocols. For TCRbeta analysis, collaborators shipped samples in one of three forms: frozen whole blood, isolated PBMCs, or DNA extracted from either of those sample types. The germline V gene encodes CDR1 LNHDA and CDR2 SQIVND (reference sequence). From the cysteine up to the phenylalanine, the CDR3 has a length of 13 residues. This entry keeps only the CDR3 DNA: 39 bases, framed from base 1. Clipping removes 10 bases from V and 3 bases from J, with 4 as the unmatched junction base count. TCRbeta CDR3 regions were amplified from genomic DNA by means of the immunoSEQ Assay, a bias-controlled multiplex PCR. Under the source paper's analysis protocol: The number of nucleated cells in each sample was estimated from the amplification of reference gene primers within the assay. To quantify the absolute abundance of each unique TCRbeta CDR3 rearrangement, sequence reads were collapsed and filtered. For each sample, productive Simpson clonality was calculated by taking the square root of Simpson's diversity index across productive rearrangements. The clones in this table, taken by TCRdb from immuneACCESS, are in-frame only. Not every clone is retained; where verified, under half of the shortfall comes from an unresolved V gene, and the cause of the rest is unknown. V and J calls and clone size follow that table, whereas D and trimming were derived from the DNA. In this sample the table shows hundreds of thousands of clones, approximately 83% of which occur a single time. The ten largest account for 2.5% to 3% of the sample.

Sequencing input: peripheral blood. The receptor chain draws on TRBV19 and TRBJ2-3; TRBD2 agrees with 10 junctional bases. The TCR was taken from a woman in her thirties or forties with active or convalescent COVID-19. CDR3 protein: CAIAGGGTDTQYF. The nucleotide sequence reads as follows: TGTGCCATAGCGGGAGGAGGAACAGATACGCAGTATTTT.